This entry features one TCR beta chain sequence. The data were taken from a study of cytomegalovirus exposure and HLA in healthy donors. The wider study: In a later analysis, the 90 to 150 validation repertoires were reported to have used the same platform as the approximately 700 first-cohort repertoires.

Sequencing used immunoSEQ multiplex PCR; TCRdb keeps in-frame clones, though not all of them. Of nearly 200,000 clones listed, more than 65% were seen once; the top ten hold roughly 13%. CDR3 size: 15 residues. The germline V gene has CDR1 SNHLY and CDR2 FYNNEI. The germline V and J ends were trimmed by 3 bases and 2 bases, with 11 bases remaining between them. This TCR came from a woman under 40 in good health and CMV-seropositive. Input material: PBMCs. The chain has TRBV2 and TRBJ2-1; D may be TRBD2 (5 bases). The DNA of the CDR3 is TGTGCCAGCAGTGAGGGGAGTCCGACCTACAATGAGCAGTTCTTC. Translation: CASSEGSPTYNEQFF.